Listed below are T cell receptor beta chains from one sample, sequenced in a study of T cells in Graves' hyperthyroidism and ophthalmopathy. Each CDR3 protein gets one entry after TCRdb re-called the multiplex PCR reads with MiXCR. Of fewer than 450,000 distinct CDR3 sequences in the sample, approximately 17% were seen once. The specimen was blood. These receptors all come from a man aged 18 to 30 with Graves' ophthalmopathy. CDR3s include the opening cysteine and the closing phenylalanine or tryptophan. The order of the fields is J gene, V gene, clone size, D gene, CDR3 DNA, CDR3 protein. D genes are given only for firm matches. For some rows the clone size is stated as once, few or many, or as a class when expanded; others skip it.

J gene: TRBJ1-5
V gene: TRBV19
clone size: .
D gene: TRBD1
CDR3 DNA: TGTGCCAGTAGCAGTTACAGGGGGTCTCAGCCCCAGCATTTT
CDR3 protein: CASSSYRGSQPQHF

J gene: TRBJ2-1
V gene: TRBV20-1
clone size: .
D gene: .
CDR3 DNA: TGCAGTGCTAGAGATCCCAGCGCCGGTGACAATGAGCAGTTCTTC
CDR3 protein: CSARDPSAGDNEQFF

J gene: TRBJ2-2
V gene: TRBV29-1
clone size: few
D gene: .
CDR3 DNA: TGCAGCGTTGTTGGGCAGCTGAACACCGGGGAGCTGTTTTTT
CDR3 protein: CSVVGQLNTGELFF

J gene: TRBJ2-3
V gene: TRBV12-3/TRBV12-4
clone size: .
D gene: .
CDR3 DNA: TGTGCCAGCAGTTTCGCCCTCACAGATACGCAGTATTTT
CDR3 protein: CASSFALTDTQYF

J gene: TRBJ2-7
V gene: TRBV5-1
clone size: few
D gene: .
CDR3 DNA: TGCGCCAGCAGCACGGACGCCTACGAGCAGTACTTC
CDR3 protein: CASSTDAYEQYF

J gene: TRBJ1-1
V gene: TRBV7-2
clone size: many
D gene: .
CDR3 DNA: TGTGCCAGCAGCTTGAGTCAGGGGATTTCGGGAGCTTTCTTT
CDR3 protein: CASSLSQGISGAFF

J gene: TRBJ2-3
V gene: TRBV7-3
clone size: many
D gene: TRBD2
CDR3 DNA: TGTGCCAGCAGCCCAGGGGCGGGGGGGCCATCAGATACGCAGTATTTT
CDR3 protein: CASSPGAGGPSDTQYF

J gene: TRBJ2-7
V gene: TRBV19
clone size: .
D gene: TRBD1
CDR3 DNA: TGTGCCAGTAGTATCGGGACAGGCGATTACGAGCAGTACTTC
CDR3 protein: CASSIGTGDYEQYF

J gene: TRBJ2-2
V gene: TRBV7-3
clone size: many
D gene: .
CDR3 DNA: TGTGCCAGCAGCTTACGTGGACAGAACACCGGGGAGCTGTTTTTT
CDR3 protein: CASSLRGQNTGELFF

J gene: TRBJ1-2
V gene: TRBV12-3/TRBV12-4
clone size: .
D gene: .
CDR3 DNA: TGTGCCAGCAGTTTAACGGGGCCCTATGGCTACACCTTC
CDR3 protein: CASSLTGPYGYTF

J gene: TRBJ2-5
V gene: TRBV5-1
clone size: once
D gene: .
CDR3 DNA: TGCGCCAGCAGCTTGGAGGGTGGGGTCGAGGGGACCCAGTACTTC
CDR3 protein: CASSLEGGVEGTQYF

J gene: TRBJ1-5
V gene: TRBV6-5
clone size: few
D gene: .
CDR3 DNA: TGTGCCAGCAGTTACTCGAACAGGGAAATGTATAGCAATCAGCCCCAGCATTTT
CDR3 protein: CASSYSNREMYSNQPQHF

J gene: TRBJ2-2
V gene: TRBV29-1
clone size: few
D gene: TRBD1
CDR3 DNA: TGCAGCGTTGGGGGACAGGGGGCCGTCGGGGAGCTGTTTTTT
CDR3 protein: CSVGGQGAVGELFF

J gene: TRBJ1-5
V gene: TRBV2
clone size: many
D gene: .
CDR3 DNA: TGTGCCAGCAGTGAAGGGCGGCCAGGGTCGGGGCAGCCCCAGCATTTT
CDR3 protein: CASSEGRPGSGQPQHF